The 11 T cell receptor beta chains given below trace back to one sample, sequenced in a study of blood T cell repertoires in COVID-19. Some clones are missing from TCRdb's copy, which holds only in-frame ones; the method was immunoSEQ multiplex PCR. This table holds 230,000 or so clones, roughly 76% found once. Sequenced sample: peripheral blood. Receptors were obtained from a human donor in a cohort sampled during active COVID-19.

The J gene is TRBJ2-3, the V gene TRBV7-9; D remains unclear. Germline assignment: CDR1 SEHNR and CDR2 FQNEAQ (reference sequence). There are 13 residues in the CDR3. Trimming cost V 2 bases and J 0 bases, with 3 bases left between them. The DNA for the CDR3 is TGTGCCAGCAGCTTACTTAGCACAGATACGCAGTATTTT. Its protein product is CASSLLSTDTQYF.

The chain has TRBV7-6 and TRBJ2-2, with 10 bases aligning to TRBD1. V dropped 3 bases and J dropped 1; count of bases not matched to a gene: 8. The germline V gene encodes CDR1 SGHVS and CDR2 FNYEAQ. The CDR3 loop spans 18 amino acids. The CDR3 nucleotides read TGTGCCAGCAGCTTTCGGACAGGGGGAAATCTGAACACCGGGGAGCTGTTTTTT. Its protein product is CASSFRTGGNLNTGELFF.

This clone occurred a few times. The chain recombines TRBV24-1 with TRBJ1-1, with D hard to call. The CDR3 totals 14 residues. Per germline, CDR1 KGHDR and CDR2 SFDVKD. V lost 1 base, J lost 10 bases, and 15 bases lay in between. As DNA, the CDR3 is TGTGCCACCAGTGATTTTGGCGGGTGGGTTGGAGCTTTCTTT. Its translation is CATSDFGGWVGAFF.

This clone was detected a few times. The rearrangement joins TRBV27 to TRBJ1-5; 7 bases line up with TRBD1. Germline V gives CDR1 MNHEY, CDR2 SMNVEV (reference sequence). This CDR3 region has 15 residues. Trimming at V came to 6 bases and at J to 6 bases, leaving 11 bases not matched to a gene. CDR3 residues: CASSTDRAVGQPQHF. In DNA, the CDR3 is TGTGCCAGCAGCACAGACAGGGCGGTGGGTCAGCCCCAGCATTTT.

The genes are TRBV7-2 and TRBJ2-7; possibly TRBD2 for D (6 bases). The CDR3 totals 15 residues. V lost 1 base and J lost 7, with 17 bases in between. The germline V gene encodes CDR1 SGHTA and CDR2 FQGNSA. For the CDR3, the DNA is TGTGCCAGCAGCTTAGGGCTAGCGCTCCCGGGGGAGCAGTACTTC. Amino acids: CASSLGLALPGEQYF.

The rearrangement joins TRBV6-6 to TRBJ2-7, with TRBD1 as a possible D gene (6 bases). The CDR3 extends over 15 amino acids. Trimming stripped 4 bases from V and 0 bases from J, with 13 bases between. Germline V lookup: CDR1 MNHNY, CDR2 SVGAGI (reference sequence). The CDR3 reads CASSSNRQASYEQYF. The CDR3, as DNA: TGTGCCAGCAGTTCCAATCGACAGGCCTCCTACGAGCAGTACTTC.

Written as DNA, the CDR3 is TGTGCCAGCTCGGGACAGATTAATGAAAAACTGTTTTTT. Translated: CASSGQINEKLFF. The rearrangement links TRBV12-3 or TRBV12-4 to TRBJ1-4; 7 bases line up with TRBD1. The junction had 4 bases not matched to a gene; V was cut back by 8 bases and J by 4 bases. The CDR3 is 13 amino acids.

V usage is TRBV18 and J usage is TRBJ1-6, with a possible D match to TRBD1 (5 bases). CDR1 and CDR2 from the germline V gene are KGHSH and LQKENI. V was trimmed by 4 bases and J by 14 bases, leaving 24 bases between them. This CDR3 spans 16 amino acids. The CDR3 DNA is TGTGCCAGCTCACTCTCCTCGGACGGCGGGGGGAGAGCCCTCCACTTT. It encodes CASSLSSDGGGRALHF.

The CDR3 is CASSLGRVAGQPQHF. In DNA form, the CDR3 reads TGTGCCAGCAGCTTGGGGCGGGTCGCAGGACAGCCCCAGCATTTT. The chain recombines TRBV5-8 with TRBJ1-5; no firm D call. CDR3 length: 15 residues. The V and J ends lost 0 bases and 7 bases respectively, with 14 bases between them. CDR1 and CDR2 from the germline V gene are SGHTS and YDEGEE.

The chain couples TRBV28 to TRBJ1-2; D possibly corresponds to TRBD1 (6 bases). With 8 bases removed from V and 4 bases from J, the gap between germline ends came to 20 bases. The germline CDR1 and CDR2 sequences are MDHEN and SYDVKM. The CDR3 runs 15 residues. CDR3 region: CASQNLQGRIYGYTF. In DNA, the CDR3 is TGTGCCAGCCAAAATCTACAGGGCCGAATCTATGGCTACACCTTC.

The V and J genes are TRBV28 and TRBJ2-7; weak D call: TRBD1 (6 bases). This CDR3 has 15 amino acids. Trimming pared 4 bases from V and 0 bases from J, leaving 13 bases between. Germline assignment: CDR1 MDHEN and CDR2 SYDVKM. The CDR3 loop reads CASSSGTRSSYEQYF. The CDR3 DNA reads TGTGCCAGCAGTTCCGGGACACGGAGCTCCTACGAGCAGTACTTC.